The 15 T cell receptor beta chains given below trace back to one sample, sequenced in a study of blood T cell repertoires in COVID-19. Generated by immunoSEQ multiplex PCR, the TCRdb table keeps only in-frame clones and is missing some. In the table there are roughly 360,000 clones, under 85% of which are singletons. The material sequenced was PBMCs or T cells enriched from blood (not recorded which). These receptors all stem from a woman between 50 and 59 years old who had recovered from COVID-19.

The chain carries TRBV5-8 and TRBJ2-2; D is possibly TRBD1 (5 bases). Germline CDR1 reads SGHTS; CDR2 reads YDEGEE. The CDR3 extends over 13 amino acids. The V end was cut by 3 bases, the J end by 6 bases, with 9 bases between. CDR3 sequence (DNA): TGTGCCAGCAGCTCCAGGGTCCCCGGGGAGCTGTTTTTT. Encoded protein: CASSSRVPGELFF.

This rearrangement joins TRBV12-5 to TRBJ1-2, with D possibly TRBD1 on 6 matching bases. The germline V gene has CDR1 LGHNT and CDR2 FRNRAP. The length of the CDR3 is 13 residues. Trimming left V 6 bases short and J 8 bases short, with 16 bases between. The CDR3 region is CASGLSLGGGYTF. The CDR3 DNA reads TGTGCTAGTGGATTATCCCTAGGGGGAGGCTACACCTTC. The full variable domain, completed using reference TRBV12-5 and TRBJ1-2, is DARVTQTPRHKVTEMGQEVTMRCQPILGHNTVFWYRQTMMQGLELLAYFRNRAPLDDSGMPKDRFSAEMPDATLATLKIQPSEPRDSAVYFCASGLSLGGGYTFGSGTRLTVV.

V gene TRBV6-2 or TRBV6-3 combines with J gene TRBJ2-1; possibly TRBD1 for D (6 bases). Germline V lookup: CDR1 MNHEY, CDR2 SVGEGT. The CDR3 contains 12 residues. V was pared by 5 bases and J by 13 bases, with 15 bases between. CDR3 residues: CASSGTPRSQFF. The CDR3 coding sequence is TGTGCCAGCAGTGGGACACCGCGTAGTCAGTTCTTC.

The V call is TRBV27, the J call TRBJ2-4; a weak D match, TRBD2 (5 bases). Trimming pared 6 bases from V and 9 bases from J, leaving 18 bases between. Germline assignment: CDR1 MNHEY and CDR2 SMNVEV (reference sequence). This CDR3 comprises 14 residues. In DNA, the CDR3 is TGTGCCAGCAGGGCTAGCACCGAAACCCCCATTCAGTACTTC. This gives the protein CASRASTETPIQYF.

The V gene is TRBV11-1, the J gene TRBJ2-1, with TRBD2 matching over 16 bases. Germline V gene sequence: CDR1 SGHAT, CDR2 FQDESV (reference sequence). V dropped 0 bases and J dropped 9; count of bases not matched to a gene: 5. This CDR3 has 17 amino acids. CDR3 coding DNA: TGTGCCAGCAGCTTAGCCCCGGGACTAGCGGGGGGGGGTGAGCAGTTCTTC. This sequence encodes CASSLAPGLAGGGEQFF.

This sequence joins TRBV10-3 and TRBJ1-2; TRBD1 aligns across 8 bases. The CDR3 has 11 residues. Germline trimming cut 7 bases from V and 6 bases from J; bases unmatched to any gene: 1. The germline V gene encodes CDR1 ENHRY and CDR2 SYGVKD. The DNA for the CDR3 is TGTGCCATCATGACAGGGGATGGCTACACCTTC. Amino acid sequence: CAIMTGDGYTF.

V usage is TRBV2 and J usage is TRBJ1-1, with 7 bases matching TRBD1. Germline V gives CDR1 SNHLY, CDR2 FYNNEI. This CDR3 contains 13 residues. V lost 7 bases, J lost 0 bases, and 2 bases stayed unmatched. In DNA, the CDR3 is TGTGCCAGCAAGGGACAGATGAACACTGAAGCTTTCTTT. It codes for CASKGQMNTEAFF.

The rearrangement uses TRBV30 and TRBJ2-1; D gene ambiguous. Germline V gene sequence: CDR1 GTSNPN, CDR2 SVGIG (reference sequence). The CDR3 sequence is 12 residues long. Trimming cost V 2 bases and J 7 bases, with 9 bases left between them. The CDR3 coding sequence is TGTGCCTGGAGTCCACACCCTAATGAGCAGTTCTTC. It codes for CAWSPHPNEQFF.

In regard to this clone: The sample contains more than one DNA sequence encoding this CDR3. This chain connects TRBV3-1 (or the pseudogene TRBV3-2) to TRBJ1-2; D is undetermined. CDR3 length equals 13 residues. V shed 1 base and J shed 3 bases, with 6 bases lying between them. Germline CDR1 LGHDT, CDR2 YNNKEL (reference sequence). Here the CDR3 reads CASSQVRDYGYTF. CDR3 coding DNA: TGTGCCAGCAGCCAAGTACGGGACTATGGCTACACCTTC.

CDR3 sequence: CASSFTGGPSKGYTF. As DNA, the CDR3 is TGCGCCAGCAGCTTCACAGGGGGCCCCAGTAAGGGCTACACCTTC. The gene calls are TRBV5-1 and TRBJ1-2, with TRBD1 matching 9 bases. Trimming cost V 2 bases and J 8 bases; bases outside gene matches: 10. Germline-derived CDR1 and CDR2 are SGHRS and YFSETQ. The length of the CDR3 is 15 residues. Based on the CDR3 plus reference TRBV5-1 and TRBJ1-2, the full variable domain is KAGVTQTPRYLIKTRGQQVTLSCSPISGHRSVSWYQQTPGQGLQFLFEYFSETQRNKGNFPGRFSGRQFSNSRSEMNVSTLELGDSALYLCASSFTGGPSKGYTFGSGTRLTVV.

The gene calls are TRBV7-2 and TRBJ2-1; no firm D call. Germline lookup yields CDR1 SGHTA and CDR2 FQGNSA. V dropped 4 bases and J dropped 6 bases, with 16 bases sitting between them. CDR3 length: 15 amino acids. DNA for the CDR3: TGTGCCAGCAGCTCCTCTATAGTTTTTGGCAATGAGCAGTTCTTC. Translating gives CASSSSIVFGNEQFF.

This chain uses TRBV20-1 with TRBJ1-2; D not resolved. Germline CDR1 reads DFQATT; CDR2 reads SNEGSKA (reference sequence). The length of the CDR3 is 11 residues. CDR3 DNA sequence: TGCATCCAACCCACGGACTATGGCTACACCTTC. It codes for CIQPTDYGYTF.

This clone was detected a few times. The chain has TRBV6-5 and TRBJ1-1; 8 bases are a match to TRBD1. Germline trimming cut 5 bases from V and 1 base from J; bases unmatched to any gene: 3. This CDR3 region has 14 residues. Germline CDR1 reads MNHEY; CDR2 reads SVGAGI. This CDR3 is CASSPGQGNTEAFF. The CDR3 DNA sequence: TGTGCCAGCAGTCCAGGACAGGGGAACACTGAAGCTTTCTTT.

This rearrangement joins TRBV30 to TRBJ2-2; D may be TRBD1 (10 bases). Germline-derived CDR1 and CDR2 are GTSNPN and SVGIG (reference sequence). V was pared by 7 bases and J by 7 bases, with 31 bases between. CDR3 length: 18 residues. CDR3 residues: CASQRQGAWREGIGELFF. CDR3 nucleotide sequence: TGTGCCTCCCAGCGACAGGGGGCTTGGCGGGAGGGGATCGGGGAGCTGTTTTTT.

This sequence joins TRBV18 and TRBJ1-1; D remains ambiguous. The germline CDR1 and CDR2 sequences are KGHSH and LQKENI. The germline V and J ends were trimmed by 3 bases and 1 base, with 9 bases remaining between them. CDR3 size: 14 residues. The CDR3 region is CASSPVAGNTEAFF. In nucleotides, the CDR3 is TGTGCCAGCTCACCGGTGGCAGGGAACACTGAAGCTTTCTTT.